This T cell receptor beta chain was sequenced in a study of beta chain features in type 1 diabetes. The wider study: Patients and healthy donors were similar in age, gender and cell yields. Sorted cells examined across all samples numbered about 110,000,000.

Study observations and caveats: People with Type 1 diabetes carried modestly yet significantly shorter TCRB CDR3s in all four CD4+ subsets. cDNA-based sequencing might over-represent cells highly expressing TCR.

Concerning this clone itself: What it binds is not known.

All of the isolated RNA was reverse transcribed, so expressed TCRB transcripts were sequenced. Assay used: immunoSEQ multiplex PCR; TCRdb lists only in-frame clones, some missing. The sample includes about 250,000 clones, around 9.9% of them seen just once. This receptor was obtained from a man between 25 and 39 years old with type 1 diabetes. The sample was naive CD4+ T cells from blood.

The CDR3 region is CATSTGEQPQHF. The CDR3 DNA sequence: TGTGCCACCAGCACAGGGGAACAGCCCCAGCATTTT. This chain joins TRBV15 and TRBJ1-5, with a tentative D call TRBD1 (6 bases). Per germline, CDR1 LNHNV and CDR2 YYDKDF (reference sequence). CDR3 length equals 12 residues. Trimming left V 4 bases short and J 7 bases short, with 8 bases between.